This is a list of T cell receptor beta chains from one sample in a study of siplizumab effects on memory and regulatory T cells. Only in-frame clones appear in the TCRdb table, and some are missing; sequencing was by immunoSEQ multiplex PCR. The sample shows about 99,000 clones, over 90% of them seen only once. The sequencing sample was made of Tregs sorted from blood. The receptors derive from a human donor in good health. Each CDR3 is given with its conserved first and last residue. D genes are given only for firm matches. The size field is filled for only some rows; it gives once, few, many or a size class.

CASSQTPTDTQYF	TGCGCCAGCAGCCAGACCCCAACAGATACGCAGTATTTT	-	-	TRBV4-1	TRBJ2-3
CASSLFGTLMSTGELFF	TGTGCCAGCAGTTTATTTGGGACGCTGATGAGCACCGGGGAGCTGTTTTTT	-	-	TRBV27	TRBJ2-2
CASSFGRTGTEAFF	TGTGCCAGCAGTTTCGGACGGACAGGGACTGAAGCTTTCTTT	TRBD1	once	TRBV6-5	TRBJ1-1
CASSVSGSEAEQFF	TGTGCCAGCAGCGTTAGCGGGAGTGAAGCTGAGCAGTTCTTC	TRBD2	-	TRBV9	TRBJ2-1
CASSLVFLDSRSYEQYF	TGTGCCAGCAGCTTAGTTTTCCTGGACTCCCGCTCCTACGAGCAGTACTTC	-	-	TRBV7-9	TRBJ2-7
CASSLAAGNTIYF	TGTGCCAGCAGTTTAGCGGCAGGAAACACCATATATTTT	-	-	TRBV28	TRBJ1-3
CASSLMSGGTPGANVLTF	TGTGCCAGCAGTCTGATGAGCGGTGGCACCCCTGGGGCCAACGTCCTGACTTTC	-	-	TRBV27	TRBJ2-6
CATSRDTPGNEQFF	TGTGCCACCAGCAGAGATACCCCCGGCAATGAGCAGTTCTTC	-	once	TRBV15	TRBJ2-1
CASSERGRPYEQYF	TGCGCCAGCAGCGAAAGGGGGAGGCCCTACGAGCAGTACTTC	-	-	TRBV5-1	TRBJ2-7
CASSQDLADNYGYTF	TGTGCCAGCAGCCAAGATCTGGCGGATAACTATGGCTACACCTTC	-	-	TRBV4-2	TRBJ1-2
CASSLQAGVNTGELFF	TGCGCCAGCAGCTTGCAGGCAGGGGTGAACACCGGGGAGCTGTTTTTT	-	-	TRBV5-1	TRBJ2-2
CASSLGAWVPEAFF	TGTGCCAGCAGCTTGGGGGCTTGGGTCCCTGAGGCTTTCTTT	-	-	TRBV5-5	TRBJ1-1
CASSLNRGLYEQYF	TGTGCCAGCAGCTTGAACAGGGGGCTGTACGAGCAGTACTTC	TRBD1	-	TRBV5-4	TRBJ2-7
CASSGLAGIYEQYF	TGTGCCAGCAGTGGACTAGCGGGGATCTACGAGCAGTACTTC	TRBD2	-	TRBV11-2	TRBJ2-7
CASRSGQTMNTEAFF	TGTGCCAGCAGGTCGGGACAGACTATGAACACTGAAGCTTTCTTT	TRBD1	-	TRBV7-2	TRBJ1-1
CASRLQLRTDTQYF	TGCGCCAGCAGACTTCAACTACGCACAGATACGCAGTATTTT	-	-	TRBV5-1	TRBJ2-3
CASSRNGGDQETQYF	TGTGCCAGCAGCAGAAACGGGGGGGACCAAGAGACCCAGTACTTC	TRBD2	once	TRBV6-5	TRBJ2-5
CASSKTGASNQPQHF	TGTGCCAGTAGTAAGACAGGGGCTAGTAATCAGCCCCAGCATTTT	TRBD1	-	TRBV19	TRBJ1-5
CASSGGDRGYGYTF	TGTGCCAGCAGCGGGGGCGACAGGGGCTATGGCTACACCTTC	TRBD1	few	TRBV5-4	TRBJ1-2
CASSQERTAKAYEQYF	TGCGCCAGCAGCCAAGAACGTACAGCAAAAGCCTACGAGCAGTACTTC	-	-	TRBV4-1	TRBJ2-7
CASSLLGNTEAFF	TGTGCCAGTAGTCTGCTAGGGAACACTGAAGCTTTCTTT	-	-	TRBV19	TRBJ1-1
CASSLGGSSYNSPLHF	TGCGCCAGCAGCTTGGGGGGGAGCTCCTATAATTCACCCCTCCACTTT	-	-	TRBV5-1	TRBJ1-6
CASVASGLSTQYF	TGTGCCAGCGTTGCTAGCGGCCTAAGTACGCAGTATTTT	TRBD2	-	TRBV6-6	TRBJ2-3
CASRRRGYDTQYF	TGCGCCAGCAGGAGGAGGGGGTACGATACGCAGTATTTT	-	-	TRBV5-1	TRBJ2-3
CASSRYSDRGLEKLFF	TGTGCCAGCAGCCGATATTCGGACAGGGGGCTTGAAAAACTGTTTTTT	TRBD1	-	TRBV7-9	TRBJ1-4
CSVEKQGSEAFF	TGCAGCGTTGAAAAACAGGGGAGTGAAGCTTTCTTT	TRBD1	-	TRBV29-1	TRBJ1-1
CASSSLRGRREDQPQHF	TGTGCCAGCAGCTCACTAAGGGGGCGCCGGGAAGATCAGCCCCAGCATTTT	TRBD1	once	TRBV7-8	TRBJ1-5
CASSLLQGRMETQYF	TGTGCCAGCAGCTTATTGCAGGGGAGAATGGAGACCCAGTACTTC	-	-	TRBV11-2	TRBJ2-5
CASAWGGYSQPQHF	TGTGCCAGCGCCTGGGGGGGCTATAGTCAGCCCCAGCATTTT	-	-	TRBV27	TRBJ1-5
CASSQRQGATFSTEAFF	TGCGCCAGCAGCCAGAGACAGGGGGCTACGTTTAGCACTGAAGCTTTCTTT	TRBD1	-	TRBV4-1	TRBJ1-1
CASSELNRVSPNEKLFF	TGCGCCAGCAGTGAGTTAAACAGGGTATCCCCAAATGAAAAACTGTTTTTT	-	-	TRBV10-2	TRBJ1-4
CASSVGISGTEAFF	TGTGCCAGCAGCGTAGGGATTTCCGGGACTGAAGCTTTCTTT	-	few	TRBV9	TRBJ1-1
CAISGDRDTEAFF	TGTGCCATCAGTGGGGACAGAGACACTGAAGCTTTCTTT	TRBD1	once	TRBV10-3	TRBJ1-1
CASSLTGIWDTDTQYF	TGTGCCAGCAGCTTAACAGGGATATGGGACACAGATACGCAGTATTTT	-	once	TRBV5-6	TRBJ2-3
CASSLTGLNGYTF	TGTGCCAGCTCACTAACAGGGCTGAATGGCTACACCTTC	-	-	TRBV18	TRBJ1-2
CASSQSGLESYEQYF	TGTGCCAGCAGCCAATCTGGACTTGAATCCTACGAGCAGTACTTC	-	-	TRBV4-2	TRBJ2-7
CASSFSANIYGYTF	TGTGCCAGCAGCTTTAGTGCCAACATCTATGGCTACACCTTC	-	-	TRBV7-8	TRBJ1-2
CASSQVGGPTGELFF	TGTGCCAGCAGCCAAGTGGGAGGGCCCACCGGGGAGCTGTTTTTT	TRBD2	-	TRBV4-2	TRBJ2-2
CASSLDGALHYEQYF	TGTGCCAGCAGCTTGGACGGGGCCCTCCACTACGAGCAGTACTTC	-	-	TRBV5-6	TRBJ2-7
CANRGEQYF	TGTGCCAACAGAGGAGAGCAGTACTTC	-	once	TRBV21-1	TRBJ2-7
CASSTTSGGIGEQFF	TGTGCCAGCTCAACTACTAGCGGGGGGATTGGTGAGCAGTTCTTC	TRBD2	-	TRBV18	TRBJ2-1
CASSVGGESISPLHF	TGTGCCAGCAGCGTAGGAGGGGAGTCCATTTCACCCCTCCACTTT	-	-	TRBV9	TRBJ1-6
CSVAGQGNTGELFF	TGCAGCGTAGCGGGACAGGGGAACACCGGGGAGCTGTTTTTT	TRBD1	-	TRBV29-1	TRBJ2-2
CASSQTNNYGYTF	TGCGCCAGCAGCCAAACAAATAACTATGGCTACACCTTC	-	-	TRBV4-1	TRBJ1-2
CASSQDGRGRTEAFF	TGCGCCAGCAGCCAAGATGGAAGGGGGCGAACTGAAGCTTTCTTT	TRBD1	-	TRBV4-3	TRBJ1-1
CASSQGYGPGELFF	TGCGCCAGCAGCCAAGGGTATGGCCCCGGGGAGCTGTTTTTT	-	-	TRBV4-1	TRBJ2-2
CASSLTTKGETQYF	TGTGCCAGCAGCTTAACAACCAAAGGGGAGACCCAGTACTTC	-	-	TRBV7-2	TRBJ2-5
CASRTGPTYGYTF	TGTGCCAGCAGGACAGGCCCGACCTATGGCTACACCTTC	-	-	TRBV6-1	TRBJ1-2
CASSLQDSMNTEAFF	TGTGCCAGCAGCTTACAAGACAGCATGAACACTGAAGCTTTCTTT	-	once	TRBV11-3	TRBJ1-1
CASSLKGSNYGYTF	TGTGCCAGCAGTTTAAAGGGATCCAACTATGGCTACACCTTC	-	-	TRBV27	TRBJ1-2
CATSRATSGSTDTQYF	TGTGCCACCAGCAGAGCCACTAGCGGGAGCACAGATACGCAGTATTTT	TRBD2	-	TRBV15	TRBJ2-3
CASSSPATNEKLFF	TGTGCCAGCAGTTCACCCGCAACTAATGAAAAACTGTTTTTT	-	-	TRBV28	TRBJ1-4
CASRLAGVTDTQYF	TGTGCCAGCAGACTAGCGGGAGTCACAGATACGCAGTATTTT	TRBD2	once	TRBV27	TRBJ2-3
CASRTTHGELFF	TGTGCCAGCAGAACCACCCACGGGGAGCTGTTTTTT	-	-	TRBV27	TRBJ2-2
CAITKDRAYGYTF	TGTGCCATCACCAAAGACAGAGCCTATGGCTACACCTTC	-	-	TRBV10-3	TRBJ1-2